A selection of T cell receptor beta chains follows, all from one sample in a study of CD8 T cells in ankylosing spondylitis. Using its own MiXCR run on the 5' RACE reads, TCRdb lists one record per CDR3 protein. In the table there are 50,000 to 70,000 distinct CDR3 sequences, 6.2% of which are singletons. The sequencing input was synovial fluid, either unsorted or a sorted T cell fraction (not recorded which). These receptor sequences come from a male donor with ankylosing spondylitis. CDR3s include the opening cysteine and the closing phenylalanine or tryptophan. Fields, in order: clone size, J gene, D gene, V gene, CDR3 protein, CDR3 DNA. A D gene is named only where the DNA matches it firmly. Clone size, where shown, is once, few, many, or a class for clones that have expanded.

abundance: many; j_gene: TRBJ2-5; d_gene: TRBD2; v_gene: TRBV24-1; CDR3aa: CAPLGLAGEETQYF; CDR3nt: TGTGCCCCCTTGGGCTTAGCGGGAGAAGAGACCCAGTACTTC
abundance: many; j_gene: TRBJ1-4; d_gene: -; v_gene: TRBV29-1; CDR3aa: CSVAGTGNNEKLFF; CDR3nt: TGCAGCGTTGCCGGGACGGGTAATAATGAAAAACTGTTTTTT
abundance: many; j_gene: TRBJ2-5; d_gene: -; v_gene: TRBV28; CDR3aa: CASSSFTASKVTQYF; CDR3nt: TGTGCCAGCAGCTCTTTCACAGCCTCCAAAGTGACCCAGTACTTC
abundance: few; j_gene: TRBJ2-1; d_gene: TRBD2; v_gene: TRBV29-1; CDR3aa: CSVGTSGSWYEQFF; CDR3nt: TGCAGCGTCGGGACTAGCGGGAGCTGGTATGAGCAGTTCTTC
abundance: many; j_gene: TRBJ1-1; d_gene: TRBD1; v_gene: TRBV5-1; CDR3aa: CASVRDRESEAFF; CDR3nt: TGCGCCAGCGTCCGGGACAGAGAAAGTGAAGCTTTCTTT
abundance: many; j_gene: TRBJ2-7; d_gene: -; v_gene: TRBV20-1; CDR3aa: CSASRTASYEQYF; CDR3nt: TGCAGTGCTAGTAGGACAGCCTCCTACGAGCAGTACTTC
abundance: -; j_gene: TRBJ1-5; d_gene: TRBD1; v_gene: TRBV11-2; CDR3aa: CASSSSRAGGGIQPQHF; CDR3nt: TGTGCCAGCAGCTCCAGTCGGGCAGGGGGCGGTATTCAGCCCCAGCATTTT
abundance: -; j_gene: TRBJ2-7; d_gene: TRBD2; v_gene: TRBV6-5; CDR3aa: CASSYLGTSLNYEQYF; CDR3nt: TGTGCCAGCAGTTACCTTGGGACTAGCCTTAACTACGAGCAGTACTTC
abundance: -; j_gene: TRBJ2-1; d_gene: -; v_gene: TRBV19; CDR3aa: CASSPQGLIEQFF; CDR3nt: TGTGCCAGTAGCCCCCAAGGCTTGATTGAGCAGTTCTTC
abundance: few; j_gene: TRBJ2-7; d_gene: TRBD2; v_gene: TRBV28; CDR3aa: CASRVSGSPHEQYF; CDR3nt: TGTGCCAGCAGGGTTAGCGGGAGCCCCCACGAGCAGTACTTC
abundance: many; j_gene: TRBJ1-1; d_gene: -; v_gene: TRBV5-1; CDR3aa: CASSLAGVRAFF; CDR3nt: TGCGCCAGCAGCTTGGCAGGGGTAAGAGCTTTCTTT
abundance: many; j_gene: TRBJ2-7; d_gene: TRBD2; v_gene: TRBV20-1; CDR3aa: CSARVYYGGLEVYEQYF; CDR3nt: TGCAGTGCTAGAGTCTACTACGGTGGACTAGAGGTCTACGAGCAGTACTTC
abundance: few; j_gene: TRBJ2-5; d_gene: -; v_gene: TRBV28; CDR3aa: CASSTGGAPREVFF; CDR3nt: TGTGCCAGCAGCACGGGTGGGGCTCCTAGAGAGGTTTTCTTC
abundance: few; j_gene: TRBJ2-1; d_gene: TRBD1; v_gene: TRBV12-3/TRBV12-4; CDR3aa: CASRRTGDHEQFF; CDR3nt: TGTGCCAGCAGGCGGACAGGGGACCATGAGCAGTTCTTC
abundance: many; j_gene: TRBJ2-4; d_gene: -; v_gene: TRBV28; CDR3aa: CASSPYSSKNIQYF; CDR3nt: TGTGCCAGCAGTCCGTACTCATCCAAAAACATTCAGTACTTC
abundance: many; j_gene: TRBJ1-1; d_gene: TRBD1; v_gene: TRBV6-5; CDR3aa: CASSYDRGNTEAFF; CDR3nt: TGTGCCAGCAGTTACGACAGGGGTAACACTGAAGCTTTCTTT
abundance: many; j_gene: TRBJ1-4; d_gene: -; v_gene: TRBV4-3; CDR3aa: CASSHPPGADHEKLFF; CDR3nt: TGCGCCAGCAGCCACCCCCCGGGGGCGGACCATGAAAAACTGTTTTTT
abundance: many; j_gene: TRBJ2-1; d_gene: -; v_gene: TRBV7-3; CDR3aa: CASSPGYNEQFF; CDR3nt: TGTGCCAGCAGCCCAGGGTACAATGAGCAGTTCTTC
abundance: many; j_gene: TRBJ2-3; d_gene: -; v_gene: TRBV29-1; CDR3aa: CSFWTSALTDTQYF; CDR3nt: TGCAGCTTTTGGACCTCTGCCCTCACAGATACGCAGTATTTT
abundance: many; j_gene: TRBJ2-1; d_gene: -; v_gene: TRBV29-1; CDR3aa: CSAPPLGIFNEQFF; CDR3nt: TGCAGCGCTCCGCCCCTAGGAATTTTCAATGAGCAGTTCTTC
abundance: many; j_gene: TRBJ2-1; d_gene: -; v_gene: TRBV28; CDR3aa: CASSLLRKPQFF; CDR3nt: TGTGCCAGCAGTTTGCTGCGGAAACCGCAGTTCTTC